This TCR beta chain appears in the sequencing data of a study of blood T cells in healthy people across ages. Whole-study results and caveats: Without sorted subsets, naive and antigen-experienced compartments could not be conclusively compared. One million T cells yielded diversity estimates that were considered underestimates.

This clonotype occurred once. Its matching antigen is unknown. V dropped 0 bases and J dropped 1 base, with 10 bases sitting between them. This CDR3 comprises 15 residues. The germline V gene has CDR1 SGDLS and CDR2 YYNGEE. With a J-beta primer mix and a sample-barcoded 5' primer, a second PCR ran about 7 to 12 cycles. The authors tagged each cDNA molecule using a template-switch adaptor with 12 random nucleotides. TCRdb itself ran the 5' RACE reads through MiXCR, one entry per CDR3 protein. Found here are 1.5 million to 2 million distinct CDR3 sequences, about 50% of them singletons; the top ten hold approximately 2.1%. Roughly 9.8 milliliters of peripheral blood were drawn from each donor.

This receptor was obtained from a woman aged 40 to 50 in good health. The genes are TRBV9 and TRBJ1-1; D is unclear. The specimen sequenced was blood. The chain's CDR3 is CASSVDIRSNTEAFF. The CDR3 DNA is TGTGCCAGCAGCGTAGATATCCGATCGAACACTGAAGCTTTCTTT. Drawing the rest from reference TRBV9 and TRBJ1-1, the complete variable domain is DSGVTQTPKHLITATGQRVTLRCSPRSGDLSVYWYQQSLDQGLQFLIQYYNGEERAKGNILERFSAQQFPDLHSELNLSSLELGDSALYFCASSVDIRSNTEAFFGQGTRLTVV.